The present T cell receptor beta chain was sequenced within a study of vaccination effects on CD4 cells after COVID-19. Study-wide background: Either the mRNA-1273 or the BNT162b2 vaccine was given to participants as two doses.

Overall study findings and caveats: Clones from infection and from vaccination both contracted markedly late after vaccination.

With 2 bases removed from V and 7 bases from J, the gap between germline ends came to 11 bases. The CDR3 has 13 amino acids. Note on this clone: Its matching antigen is unknown.

This table comes from immunoSEQ multiplex PCR, and its TCRdb copy is limited to in-frame clones, with some not included. This table holds 50,000 or so clones, 75% to 80% found once. After expansion with viral peptide pools in the ViraFEST assay, antigen-specific CD4+ T cells were sequenced. Subsequent to 10 days of culture, CD4+ T cells were isolated. Vaccine recipients lacked prior SARS-CoV-2 infection and had negative nucleocapsid antibodies. Every well housed two million PBMC, which grew in culture alongside around 10 IU/ml IL-2 and roughly 9.8 ug/ml peptides. The authors replaced half the medium with IL-2 medium on days 3 and 7.

Specimen: CD4+ T cells from PBMCs cultured with HCoV-OC43 spike peptides, collected before COVID-19 vaccination. The subset: HCoV-OC43 spike overlapping peptide pool stimulation. The chain employs TRBV12-3 or TRBV12-4 and TRBJ1-2; D is unclear. This receptor was taken from a human donor who received a COVID-19 vaccine. The CDR3, as DNA: TGTGCCAGCAGTTTAAACCGCTGGGGTGGCTACACCTTC. It encodes CASSLNRWGGYTF.